This T cell receptor beta chain was sequenced in a study of blood T cell repertoires in COVID-19. This clone showed up just once. Trimming took 7 bases from V and 1 from J, leaving 13 bases between them. Looked up from germline, CDR1 is SNHLY and CDR2 is FYNNEI. CDR3 length equals 14 residues. The assay was immunoSEQ multiplex PCR, and TCRdb's table has in-frame clones only and misses some. The sample has approximately 170,000 clones; 88% are singletons. The chain couples TRBV2 to TRBJ2-5; weak D call: TRBD2 (5 bases). The origin of this receptor is a young woman who had recovered from COVID-19. Sample: PBMCs or T cells enriched from blood (not recorded which). In DNA, the CDR3 is TGTGCCAGCATAAGAGGGCTAACCCAAGAGACCCAGTACTTC. It yields the protein CASIRGLTQETQYF.